This T cell receptor beta chain was found in a study of T cells in Graves' hyperthyroidism and ophthalmopathy. The wider study: It was at initial diagnosis, before any treatment, that peripheral blood was collected.

TCR beta CDR3 sequences were amplified from RNA transcripts. First-round RT-PCR of the TCR CDR3 relied on the HTBI primer set. TCRdb independently ran MiXCR on the multiplex PCR reads; one entry per CDR3 protein. The data hold 600,000 to 650,000 distinct CDR3 sequences, with 15% to 20% observed a single time. This clonotype was counted at least ten times. Its antigen is not known. Overall study results and limits: Separation of ophthalmopathy from stable hyperthyroidism was achieved by a 13 V-J model. In blood, most of the thyroid clonotypes expanded above 0.001 were also present.

Recently diagnosed hyperthyroidism of less than 2 months' duration affected patients aged 18 to 65. V trimming: 5 bases; J trimming: 2 bases; junction bases outside the gene matches: 5. The CDR3 extends over 14 amino acids. CDR1 is MNHNS, CDR2 SASEGT, per germline. The chain combines TRBV6-1 with TRBJ2-7, with 8 nucleotides matching TRBD2. The material sequenced was blood. The sequence was obtained from a young woman with Graves' hyperthyroidism. The CDR3 bases are TGTGCCAGCAGTCGGGGGGGTAGTCCCTACGAGCAGTACTTC. Its protein is CASSRGGSPYEQYF.